This T cell receptor (beta chain) was documented in a study of blood T cell repertoires in COVID-19. Study as a whole: Samples came from the United States, Italy and Spain, spanning acute and convalescent COVID-19. Nucleic acid was either cDNA or gDNA, and it came from T cells, B-cell-depleted T cells, or PBMCs.

Authors' processing steps: Amplifying reference gene primers gave estimates of nucleated cell counts. The protocol was immunoSEQ multiplex PCR, while the TCRdb copy is restricted to in-frame clones and leaves out a portion. Clonal size and the V and J genes are those of that table, whereas D and trimming came from the DNA. The sample yields about 320,000 clones, about 82% seen once. V was clipped by 5 bases and J by 3 bases, with 14 bases between them. Per germline, CDR1 SGHTA and CDR2 FQGNSA. The CDR3 sequence is 15 residues long. The chain couples TRBV7-2 to TRBJ2-1, with D possibly being TRBD2 (6 bases). The clonotype was recovered from a woman aged 45 to 65 with acute or convalescent COVID-19. The sample comprised peripheral blood. The CDR3 protein is CASSPTAGNYNEQFF. The CDR3, as DNA: TGTGCCAGCAGCCCGACTGCGGGGAACTACAATGAGCAGTTCTTC.